This T cell receptor beta chain appears in the sequencing data of a study of T cells in Graves' hyperthyroidism and ophthalmopathy. The V and J ends lost 6 bases and 3 bases respectively, with 21 bases between them. CDR1 and CDR2 from the germline V gene are MDHEN and SYDVKM. The CDR3 loop spans 16 amino acids. What was amplified from RNA transcripts were TCR beta CDR3 regions. An initial round of RT-PCR targeting the TCR CDR3 relied on the HTBI primer set. In TCRdb, the multiplex PCR reads were re-called with MiXCR into one record per CDR3 protein. The sample shows 250,000 to 300,000 distinct CDR3 sequences, roughly 14% of them seen only once.

The material sequenced was blood. The receptor was isolated from a woman in her 30s with Graves' hyperthyroidism that later progressed to Graves' ophthalmopathy. This chain connects TRBV28 to TRBJ2-7; D unclear. The CDR3 DNA is TGTGCCAGCAGCCCCTACAGCGCAGGACGGAACTACGAGCAGTACTTC. It codes for CASSPYSAGRNYEQYF.